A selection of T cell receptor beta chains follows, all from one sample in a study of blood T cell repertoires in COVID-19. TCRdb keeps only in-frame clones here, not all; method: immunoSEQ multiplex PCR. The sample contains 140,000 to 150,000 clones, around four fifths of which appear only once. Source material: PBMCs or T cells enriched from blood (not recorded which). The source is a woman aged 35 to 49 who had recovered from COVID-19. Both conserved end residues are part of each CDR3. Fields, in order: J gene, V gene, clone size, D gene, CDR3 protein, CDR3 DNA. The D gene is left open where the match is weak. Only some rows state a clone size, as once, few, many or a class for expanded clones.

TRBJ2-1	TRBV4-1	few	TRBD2	CASVRASGIRRGNEQFF	TGCGCCAGCGTTAGAGCTAGCGGGATCCGCCGGGGAAATGAGCAGTTCTTC
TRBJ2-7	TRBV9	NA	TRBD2	CASSVSGSGSYEQYF	TGTGCCAGCAGCGTAAGTGGTAGCGGGAGTTACGAGCAGTACTTC
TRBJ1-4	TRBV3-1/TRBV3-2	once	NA	CASSQSSTNEKLFF	TGTGCCAGCAGCCAATCCAGTACTAATGAAAAACTGTTTTTT
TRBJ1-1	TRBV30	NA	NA	CAWSYTGNTEAFF	TGTGCCTGGAGTTACACAGGGAACACTGAAGCTTTCTTT
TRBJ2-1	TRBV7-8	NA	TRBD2	CASSNGLAGGRLEQFF	TGTGCCAGCAGCAATGGACTAGCGGGAGGGCGTCTAGAGCAGTTCTTC
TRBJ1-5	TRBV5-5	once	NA	CASSLAFAGSNQPQHF	TGTGCCAGCAGCTTGGCCTTTGCAGGAAGCAATCAGCCCCAGCATTTT
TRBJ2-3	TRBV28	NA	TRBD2	CASSPPPREITDTQYF	TGTGCCAGCAGTCCACCCCCGCGGGAGATCACAGATACGCAGTATTTT
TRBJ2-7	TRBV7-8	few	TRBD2	CASSLAGGSYEQYF	TGTGCCAGCAGTCTAGCGGGGGGGTCCTACGAGCAGTACTTC
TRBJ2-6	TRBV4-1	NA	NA	CASSPGAGANVLTF	TGCGCCAGCAGCCCGGGAGCTGGGGCCAACGTCCTGACTTTC
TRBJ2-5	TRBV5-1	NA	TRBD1	CASSSDRVWGETQYF	TGCGCCAGCAGCTCCGACAGGGTTTGGGGAGAGACCCAGTACTTC
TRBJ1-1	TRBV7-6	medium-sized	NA	CASSLAEQNTEAFF	TGTGCCAGCAGCTTAGCAGAACAGAACACTGAAGCTTTCTTT
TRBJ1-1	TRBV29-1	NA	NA	CSVDRGGGTEAFF	TGCAGCGTTGATAGGGGGGGCGGCACTGAAGCTTTCTTT
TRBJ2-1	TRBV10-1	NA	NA	CASSEVSSYNEQFF	TGCGCCAGCAGTGAGGTTAGCTCCTACAATGAGCAGTTCTTC
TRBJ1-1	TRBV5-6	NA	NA	CASSLRDNTEAFF	TGTGCCAGCAGCCTGCGAGATAACACTGAAGCTTTCTTT
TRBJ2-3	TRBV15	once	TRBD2	CATSRSGLAGLITDTQYF	TGTGCCACCAGCAGATCCGGACTAGCGGGGTTAATCACAGATACGCAGTATTTT
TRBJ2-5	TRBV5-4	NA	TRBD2	CASSPGRIAGEETQYF	TGTGCCAGCAGCCCGGGACGAATAGCGGGAGAAGAGACCCAGTACTTC
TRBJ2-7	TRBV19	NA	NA	CASSIVETGAYEQYF	TGTGCCAGTAGTATAGTTGAGACAGGAGCATACGAGCAGTACTTC
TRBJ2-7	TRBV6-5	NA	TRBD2	CASRLGLAEQYF	TGTGCCAGCAGGCTCGGACTAGCGGAGCAGTACTTC
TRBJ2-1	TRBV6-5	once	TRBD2	CASWDYPLEQFF	TGTGCCAGTTGGGACTACCCCCTGGAGCAGTTCTTC
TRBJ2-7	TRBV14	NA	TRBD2	CASSRASGHTGKEQYF	TGTGCCAGCAGCCGGGCTAGCGGCCATACAGGCAAGGAGCAGTACTTC
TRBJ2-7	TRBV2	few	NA	CASIRAGNYEQYF	TGTGCCAGCATACGGGCCGGGAACTACGAGCAGTACTTC
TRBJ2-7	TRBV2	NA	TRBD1	CASSGDRGREQYF	TGTGCCAGCAGTGGGGACAGGGGGCGCGAGCAGTACTTC
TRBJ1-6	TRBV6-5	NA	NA	CASSYGRDNSPLHF	TGTGCCAGCAGTTACGGGCGGGATAATTCACCCCTCCACTTT
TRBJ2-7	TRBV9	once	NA	CASSVSLGDNYEQYF	TGTGCCAGCAGCGTAAGCTTGGGAGACAACTACGAGCAGTACTTC
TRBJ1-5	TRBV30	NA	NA	CAWSFGLNWNQPQHF	TGTGCCTGGAGCTTTGGACTTAACTGGAATCAGCCCCAGCATTTT
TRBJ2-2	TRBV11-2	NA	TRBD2	CASSRTGTSGRLSTGELFF	TGTGCCAGCAGCCGGACCGGGACTAGCGGGAGGTTATCGACCGGGGAGCTGTTTTTT
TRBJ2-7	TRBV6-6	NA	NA	CASSPGFRELATYEQYF	TGTGCCAGCAGTCCGGGGTTCAGGGAACTAGCTACCTACGAGCAGTACTTC
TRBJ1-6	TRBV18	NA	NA	CASSPREGDGSPLHF	TGTGCCAGCTCACCAAGGGAAGGGGATGGGTCACCCCTCCACTTT
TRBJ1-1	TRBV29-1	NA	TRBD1	CSVGGTGTNTEAFF	TGCAGCGTCGGGGGGACAGGGACGAACACTGAAGCTTTCTTT
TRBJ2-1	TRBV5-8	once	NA	CASSTGQNSYNEQFF	TGTGCCAGCAGCACCGGACAGAACTCCTACAATGAGCAGTTCTTC
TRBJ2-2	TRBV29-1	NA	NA	CSVGAPNTGELFF	TGCAGCGTTGGAGCGCCGAACACCGGGGAGCTGTTTTTT
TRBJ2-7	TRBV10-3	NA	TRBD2	CATRLAGGYEQYF	TGTGCCACCCGACTAGCGGGGGGTTACGAGCAGTACTTC
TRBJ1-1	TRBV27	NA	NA	CASGNGGFTEAFF	TGTGCCAGCGGAAATGGGGGGTTTACTGAAGCTTTCTTT
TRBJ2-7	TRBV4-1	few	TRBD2	CASSPLAGGTSYEQYF	TGCGCCAGCAGCCCCCTAGCGGGGGGGACTTCCTACGAGCAGTACTTC
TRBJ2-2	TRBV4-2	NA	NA	CASSQTQGSSPGTGELFF	TGTGCCAGCAGCCAGACCCAGGGGTCCAGCCCTGGAACCGGGGAGCTGTTTTTT
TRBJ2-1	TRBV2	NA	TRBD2	CASGLASSYNEQFF	TGTGCCAGCGGACTAGCGAGCTCCTACAATGAGCAGTTCTTC
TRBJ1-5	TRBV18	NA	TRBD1	CASSRTGSREAQHF	TGTGCCAGCTCACGGACAGGATCTCGAGAGGCCCAGCATTTT
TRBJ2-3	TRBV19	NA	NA	CASSTPVATDTQYF	TGTGCCAGTAGTACCCCGGTCGCAACAGATACGCAGTATTTT
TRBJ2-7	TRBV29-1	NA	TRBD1	CSARKDRDIHEQYF	TGCAGCGCCCGTAAGGACAGGGATATCCACGAGCAGTACTTC
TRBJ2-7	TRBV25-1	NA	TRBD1	CASSLAGGYEQYF	TGTGCCAGCAGTCTGGCAGGGGGCTACGAGCAGTACTTC
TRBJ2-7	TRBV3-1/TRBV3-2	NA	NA	CASSRDGVYEQYF	TGTGCCAGCAGCCGAGACGGAGTCTACGAGCAGTACTTC
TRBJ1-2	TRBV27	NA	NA	CASSLSIYYGYTF	TGTGCCAGCAGTTTATCAATATACTATGGCTACACCTTC
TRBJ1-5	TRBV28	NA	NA	CASSFGRVRNQPQHF	TGTGCCAGCAGTTTCGGCAGGGTAAGGAATCAGCCCCAGCATTTT
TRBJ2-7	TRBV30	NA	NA	CAWSVRSGYEQYF	TGTGCCTGGAGTGTACGGAGCGGCTACGAGCAGTACTTC
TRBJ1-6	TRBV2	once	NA	CASMAGSSYNSPLHF	TGTGCCAGCATGGCGGGAAGCTCCTATAATTCACCCCTCCACTTT
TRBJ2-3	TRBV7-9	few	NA	CASSLVFGITSTDTQYF	TGTGCCAGCAGCTTAGTCTTTGGTATTACTAGCACAGATACGCAGTATTTT
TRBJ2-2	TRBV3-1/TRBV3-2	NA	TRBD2	CASSRPGGSTGELFF	TGTGCCAGCAGCCGCCCGGGGGGGTCGACCGGGGAGCTGTTTTTT
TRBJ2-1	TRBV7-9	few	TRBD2	CASSFAIAGAAEQFF	TGTGCCAGCAGCTTCGCGATAGCGGGAGCCGCTGAGCAGTTCTTC
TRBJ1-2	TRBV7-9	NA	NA	CASSLAGAGEYYGYTF	TGTGCCAGCAGCTTAGCGGGGGCAGGGGAGTACTATGGCTACACCTTC
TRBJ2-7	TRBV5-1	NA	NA	CASSLEGDEQYF	TGCGCCAGCAGCTTGGAAGGGGACGAGCAGTACTTC
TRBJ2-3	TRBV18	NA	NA	CASSPGSTDTQYF	TGTGCCAGCTCACCCGGGAGTACAGATACGCAGTATTTT
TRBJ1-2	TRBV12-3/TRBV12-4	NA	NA	CASSFGGGYGYTF	TGTGCCAGCAGTTTCGGGGGAGGCTATGGCTACACCTTC
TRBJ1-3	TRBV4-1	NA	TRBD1	CASSQIQGARGNTIYF	TGCGCCAGCAGCCAAATTCAGGGGGCGAGGGGAAACACCATATATTTT
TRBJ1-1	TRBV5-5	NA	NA	CASSSYLGAGNTEAFF	TGTGCCAGCAGCTCCTACCTGGGCGCAGGGAACACTGAAGCTTTCTTT
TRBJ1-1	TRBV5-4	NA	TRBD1	CASSLGGSVTEAFF	TGTGCCAGCAGCTTAGGGGGCTCAGTCACTGAAGCTTTCTTT
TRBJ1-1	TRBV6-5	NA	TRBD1	CASSYKGQGANTEAFF	TGTGCCAGCAGTTATAAGGGACAGGGGGCGAATACTGAAGCTTTCTTT
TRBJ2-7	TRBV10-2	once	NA	CASSVAASLYEQYF	TGCGCCAGCAGTGTTGCCGCTTCACTATACGAGCAGTACTTC
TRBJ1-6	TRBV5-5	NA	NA	CASSLSTAVSNSPLHF	TGTGCCAGCAGCTTGTCGACAGCAGTTAGTAATTCACCCCTCCACTTT